The following is a TCR beta chain sequence with its context. This CDR3 is 17 amino acids long. Looked up from germline, CDR1 is SGDLS and CDR2 is YYNGEE. Trimming at V came to 2 bases and at J to 5 bases, leaving 12 bases not matched to a gene. Individuals in the exposed group had encountered a COVID-19 case within 2 weeks preceding study entry. This specimen belongs to a study of blood T cell repertoires in COVID-19. Authors' analysis steps: Amplifying reference gene primers gave estimates of nucleated cell counts. TCRdb's table, derived via immunoSEQ multiplex PCR, lists solely in-frame clones and lacks some. That table furnishes V, J and clone size, whereas the DNA furnished D and trimming. This sample has 350,000 to 450,000 clones, with approximately 91% found just once.

The sequencing sample was made of PBMCs or T cells enriched from blood (not recorded which). The V and J genes are TRBV9 and TRBJ1-2; 10 nucleotides agree with TRBD1. This TCR came from a woman aged 18-29 years who had been exposed to COVID-19. The CDR3 nucleotides are TGTGCCAGCAGCGTGTATACGGCCGGGACAGGGGAATATGGCTACACCTTC. As protein: CASSVYTAGTGEYGYTF.